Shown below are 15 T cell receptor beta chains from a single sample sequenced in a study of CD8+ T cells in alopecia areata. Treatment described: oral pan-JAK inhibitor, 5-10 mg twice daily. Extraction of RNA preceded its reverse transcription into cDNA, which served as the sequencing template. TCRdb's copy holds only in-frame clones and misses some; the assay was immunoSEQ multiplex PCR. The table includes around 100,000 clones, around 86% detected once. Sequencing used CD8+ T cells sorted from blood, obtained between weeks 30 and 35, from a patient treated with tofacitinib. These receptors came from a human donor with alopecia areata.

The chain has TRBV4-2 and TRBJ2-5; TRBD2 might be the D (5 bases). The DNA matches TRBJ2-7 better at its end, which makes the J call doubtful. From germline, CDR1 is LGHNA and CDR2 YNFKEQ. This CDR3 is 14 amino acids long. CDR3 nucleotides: TGTGCCAGCAGCCATTCGGACTCTGCCTACGAGCAGTACTTC. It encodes CASSHSDSAYEQYF.

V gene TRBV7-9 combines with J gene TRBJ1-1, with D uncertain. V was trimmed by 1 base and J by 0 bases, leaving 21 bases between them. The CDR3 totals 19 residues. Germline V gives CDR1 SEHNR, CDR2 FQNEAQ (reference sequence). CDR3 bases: TGTGCCAGCAGCTTAGTCCCAAACAGTTGGACGGAAATGAACACTGAAGCTTTCTTT. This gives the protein CASSLVPNSWTEMNTEAFF.

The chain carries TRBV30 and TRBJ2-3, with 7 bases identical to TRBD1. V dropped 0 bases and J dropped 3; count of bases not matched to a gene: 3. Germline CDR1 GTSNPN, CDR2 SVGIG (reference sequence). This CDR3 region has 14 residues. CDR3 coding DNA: TGTGCCTGGAGTGTAGGGACAGCAACAGATACGCAGTATTTT. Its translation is CAWSVGTATDTQYF.

The CDR3 DNA is TGTGCCAGCACTGGGACAGACGGCCATCAGCCCCAGCATTTT. Protein: CASTGTDGHQPQHF. The chain uses TRBV2 and TRBJ1-5, with 7 bases that match TRBD1. Trimming removed 7 bases from V and 5 bases from J; junction bases left unmatched: 8. The CDR3 contains 14 residues. The germline gives CDR1 SNHLY, CDR2 FYNNEI.

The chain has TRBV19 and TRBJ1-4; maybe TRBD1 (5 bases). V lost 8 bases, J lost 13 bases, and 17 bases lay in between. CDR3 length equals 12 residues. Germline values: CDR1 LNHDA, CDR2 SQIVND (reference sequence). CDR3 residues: CASRDRGWGLFF. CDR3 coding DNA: TGTGCCAGTCGGGACCGGGGATGGGGACTGTTTTTT.

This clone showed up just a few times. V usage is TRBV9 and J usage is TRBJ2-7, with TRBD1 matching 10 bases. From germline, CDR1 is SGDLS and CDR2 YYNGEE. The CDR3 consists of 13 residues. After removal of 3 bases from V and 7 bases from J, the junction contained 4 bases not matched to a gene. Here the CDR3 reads CASSGGTGEEQYF. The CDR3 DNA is TGTGCCAGCAGCGGTGGGACAGGGGAGGAGCAGTACTTC.

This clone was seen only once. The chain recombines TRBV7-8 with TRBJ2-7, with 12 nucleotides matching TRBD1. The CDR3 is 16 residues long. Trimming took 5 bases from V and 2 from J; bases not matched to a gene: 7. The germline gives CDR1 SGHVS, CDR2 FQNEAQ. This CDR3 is CASSLGTGGQTYEQYF. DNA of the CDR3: TGTGCCAGCAGCCTAGGGACAGGGGGCCAAACCTACGAGCAGTACTTC.

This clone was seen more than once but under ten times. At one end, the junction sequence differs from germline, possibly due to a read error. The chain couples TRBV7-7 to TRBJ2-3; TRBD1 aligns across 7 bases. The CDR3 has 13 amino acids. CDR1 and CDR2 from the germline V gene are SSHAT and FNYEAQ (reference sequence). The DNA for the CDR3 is TGTGCTAGCAGCACAGGGGAGACAGATACGCAGTATTTT. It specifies CASSTGETDTQYF.

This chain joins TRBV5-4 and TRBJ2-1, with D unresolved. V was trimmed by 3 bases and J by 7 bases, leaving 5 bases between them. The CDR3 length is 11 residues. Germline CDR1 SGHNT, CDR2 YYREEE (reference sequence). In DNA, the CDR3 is TGTGCCAGCAGCTCCTTGAATGAGCAGTTCTTC. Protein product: CASSSLNEQFF.

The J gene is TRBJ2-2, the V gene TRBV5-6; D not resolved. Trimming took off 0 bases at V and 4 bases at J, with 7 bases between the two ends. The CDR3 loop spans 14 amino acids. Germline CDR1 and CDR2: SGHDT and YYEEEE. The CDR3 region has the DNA TGTGCCAGCAGCTTGGCGGCCAGCACCGGGGAGCTGTTTTTT. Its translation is CASSLAASTGELFF.

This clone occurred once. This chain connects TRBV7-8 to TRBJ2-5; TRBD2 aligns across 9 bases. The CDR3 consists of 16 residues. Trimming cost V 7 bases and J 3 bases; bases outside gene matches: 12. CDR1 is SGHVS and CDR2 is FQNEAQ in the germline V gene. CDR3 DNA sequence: TGTGCCAGCACCAGACGGCAGGTAGCGGGAGAAGAGACCCAGTACTTC. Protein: CASTRRQVAGEETQYF.

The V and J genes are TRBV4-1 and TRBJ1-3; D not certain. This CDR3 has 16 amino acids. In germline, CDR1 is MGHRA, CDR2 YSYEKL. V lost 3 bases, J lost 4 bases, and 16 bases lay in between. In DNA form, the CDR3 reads TGCGCCAGCAGCCATCCACCAGAAGGTTCGGGAAACACCATATATTTT. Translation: CASSHPPEGSGNTIYF.

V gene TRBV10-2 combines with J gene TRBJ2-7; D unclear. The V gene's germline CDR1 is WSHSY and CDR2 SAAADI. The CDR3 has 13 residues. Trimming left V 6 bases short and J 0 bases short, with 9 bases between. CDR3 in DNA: TGCGCCAGCAGATTGGCCAGCTCCTACGAGCAGTACTTC. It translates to CASRLASSYEQYF.

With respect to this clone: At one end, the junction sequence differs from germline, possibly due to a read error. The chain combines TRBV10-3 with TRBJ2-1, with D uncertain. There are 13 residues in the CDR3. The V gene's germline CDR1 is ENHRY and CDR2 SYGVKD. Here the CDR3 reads CASSDTANNEQFF. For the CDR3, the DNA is TGTGCCAGCAGTGACACGGCTAACAATGAGCAGTTCTTC.

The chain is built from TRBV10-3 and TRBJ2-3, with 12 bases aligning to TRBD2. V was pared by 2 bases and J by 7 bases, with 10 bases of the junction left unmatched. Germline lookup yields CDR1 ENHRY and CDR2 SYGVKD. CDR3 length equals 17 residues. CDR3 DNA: TGTGCCATCAGTGAGACCCTGACTAGCGGGGGAGAATATACGCAGTATTTT. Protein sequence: CAISETLTSGGEYTQYF.